The rows below give T cell receptor beta chains drawn from one sample of a study of cytomegalovirus exposure and HLA in healthy donors. Sequencing was performed with immunoSEQ multiplex PCR; in TCRdb, only in-frame clones are kept and a portion is missing. Among some 45,000 clones, around half were seen once, and the ten largest hold about 12%. Sequenced: PBMCs. Every receptor here comes from a human donor in good health. The CDR3 runs from the conserved cysteine through the conserved F or W. A D gene is named only where the DNA matches it firmly. Size tells how often a clone was seen (once, few, many) or the class of an expanded clone, and some rows leave it out.

J gene,V gene,D gene,clone size,CDR3 protein,CDR3 DNA
TRBJ2-2,TRBV5-1,TRBD2,NA,CASSLLGLAGGFPGELFF,TGCGCCAGCAGCCTACTTGGACTAGCGGGAGGATTCCCCGGGGAGCTGTTTTTT
TRBJ1-2,TRBV5-1,TRBD1,NA,CASSLPGTGPFPNYGYTF,TGCGCCAGCAGCTTACCCGGGACAGGGCCCTTTCCTAACTATGGCTACACCTTC
TRBJ1-1,TRBV7-2,NA,NA,CASSSVSVRGSTEAFF,TGTGCCAGCAGCTCCGTTTCGGTCCGGGGATCCACTGAAGCTTTCTTT
TRBJ1-6,TRBV30,TRBD1,once,CAWSVVNRGYNSPLHF,TGTGCCTGGAGTGTGGTGAACAGGGGATATAATTCACCCCTCCACTTT
TRBJ2-7,TRBV29-1,NA,NA,CSVASAIEYEQYF,TGCAGCGTTGCCAGCGCCATAGAATACGAGCAGTACTTC
TRBJ1-1,TRBV19,NA,NA,CASSPREWVQRNTEAFF,TGTGCCAGTAGTCCGCGGGAGTGGGTTCAGCGGAACACTGAAGCTTTCTTT
TRBJ2-7,TRBV21-1,NA,few,CASSRRDSSYEQYF,TGTGCCAGCAGCCGCCGGGACAGCTCCTACGAGCAGTACTTC
TRBJ1-3,TRBV6-5,NA,few,CASKVEGRSGNTIYF,TGTGCCAGCAAAGTGGAGGGTAGGAGCGGAAACACCATATATTTT
TRBJ2-1,TRBV28,NA,few,CASSLRGSVGEQFF,TGTGCCAGCAGTTTACGGGGATCCGTTGGTGAGCAGTTCTTC
TRBJ2-3,TRBV4-2,TRBD2,NA,CASSQEVSGSGFKSTDTQYF,TGTGCCAGCAGCCAAGAGGTTAGCGGGAGTGGGTTTAAGAGCACAGATACGCAGTATTTT
TRBJ1-1,TRBV10-3,TRBD1,few,CAITGTGNMNTEAFF,TGTGCCATCACTGGGACAGGCAACATGAACACTGAAGCTTTCTTT
TRBJ2-5,TRBV27,TRBD2,NA,CASRQTTLGLAGETQYF,TGTGCCAGCAGACAAACTACCTTGGGACTAGCAGGAGAGACCCAGTACTTC
TRBJ2-2,TRBV7-9,TRBD1,few,CASTSTGVGPTGELFF,TGTGCCAGCACCTCGACAGGGGTTGGACCCACCGGGGAGCTGTTTTTT
TRBJ1-6,TRBV5-1,TRBD1,NA,CASSLAGTGRDNSPLHF,TGCGCCAGCAGCTTGGCCGGGACAGGGAGGGATAATTCACCCCTCCACTTT
TRBJ2-7,TRBV4-3,TRBD2,NA,CASSQGLLAGAREQYF,TGCGCCAGCAGCCAAGGGCTACTAGCGGGAGCTCGCGAGCAGTACTTC
TRBJ1-2,TRBV6-1,TRBD1,NA,CASSPHVTGERGYTF,TGTGCCAGCAGTCCCCACGTGACAGGGGAAAGAGGCTACACCTTC
TRBJ1-2,TRBV30,NA,few,CAWSSRYGNIGYTF,TGTGCCTGGAGCAGCCGTTACGGGAATATTGGCTACACCTTC
TRBJ2-5,TRBV5-4,TRBD2,NA,CASSPRTSGQETQYF,TGTGCCAGCAGCCCAAGGACTAGCGGACAAGAGACCCAGTACTTC
TRBJ2-5,TRBV6-5,TRBD1,NA,CASSRDSDHPETQYF,TGTGCCAGCAGCCGGGACAGCGATCACCCAGAGACCCAGTACTTC
TRBJ2-1,TRBV30,NA,NA,CAWSAQLLAPYNEQFF,TGTGCCTGGAGTGCCCAACTACTAGCACCCTACAATGAGCAGTTCTTC
TRBJ1-2,TRBV28,NA,NA,CASSLLSYGYTF,TGTGCCAGCAGTTTACTGAGCTATGGCTACACCTTC
TRBJ2-3,TRBV5-1,TRBD2,few,CASSLGLSVAGADTQYF,TGCGCCAGCAGCTTGGGTCTCAGTGTAGCGGGCGCAGATACGCAGTATTTT
TRBJ2-2,TRBV7-2,NA,NA,CASSRGVLNTGELFF,TGTGCCAGCAGCCGCGGGGTTCTGAACACCGGGGAGCTGTTTTTT
TRBJ1-6,TRBV9,NA,NA,CASSPRQENSPLHF,TGTGCCAGCAGCCCCCGACAGGAGAATTCACCCCTCCACTTT
TRBJ2-7,TRBV5-4,NA,NA,CASSLGPQGIEQYF,TGTGCCAGCAGCTTGGGACCCCAGGGGATCGAGCAGTACTTC
TRBJ2-7,TRBV6-6,TRBD1,NA,CASSRGQGDYEQYF,TGTGCCAGCAGTCGAGGACAGGGGGACTACGAGCAGTACTTC
TRBJ2-5,TRBV7-2,TRBD1,NA,CASSLAGQGWETQYF,TGTGCCAGCAGCTTAGCGGGACAGGGATGGGAGACCCAGTACTTC
TRBJ1-6,TRBV7-9,NA,NA,CATQTGESPLHF,TGTGCCACCCAAACCGGGGAATCACCCCTCCACTTT
TRBJ1-1,TRBV5-1,NA,NA,CASSLKGGTEAFF,TGCGCCAGCAGCTTGAAAGGAGGGACTGAAGCTTTCTTT
TRBJ1-2,TRBV6-1,TRBD1,few,CASSPWDREVDGYTF,TGTGCCAGCAGCCCTTGGGACAGGGAAGTAGATGGCTACACCTTC
TRBJ1-4,TRBV7-6,TRBD1,few,CASSLAGQGYEKLFF,TGTGCCAGCAGCTTAGCGGGACAGGGATATGAAAAACTGTTTTTT
TRBJ2-5,TRBV7-2,TRBD2,once,CASSPGLAGAETQYF,TGTGCCAGCAGCCCAGGACTAGCGGGGGCGGAGACCCAGTACTTC
TRBJ1-1,TRBV28,TRBD1,NA,CASTEGAAGGTEAFF,TGTGCCAGCACCGAGGGGGCCGCGGGTGGCACTGAAGCTTTCTTT
TRBJ2-7,TRBV7-2,TRBD1,NA,CASSPDRGYYEQYF,TGTGCCAGCAGCCCAGACAGGGGGTACTACGAGCAGTACTTC
TRBJ2-7,TRBV9,TRBD1,NA,CASSVEDRGVYEQYF,TGTGCCAGCAGCGTAGAGGACAGGGGCGTTTACGAGCAGTACTTC
TRBJ2-7,TRBV7-3,TRBD2,NA,CASSLWGLAGEQYF,TGTGCCAGCAGCCTATGGGGACTAGCAGGAGAGCAGTACTTC
TRBJ2-3,TRBV18,NA,NA,CASSPLASTDTQYF,TGTGCCAGCTCACCACTAGCTAGCACAGATACGCAGTATTTT
TRBJ2-1,TRBV28,TRBD1,NA,CASSSSRTGNEQFF,TGTGCCAGCAGTTCGTCTAGGACAGGCAATGAGCAGTTCTTC
TRBJ2-7,TRBV5-1,TRBD2,NA,CASSSPTSGGADPYEQYF,TGCGCCAGCAGCTCCCCAACTAGCGGGGGGGCCGATCCCTACGAGCAGTACTTC
TRBJ1-4,TRBV28,NA,NA,CASSPRGYEKLFF,TGTGCCAGCAGCCCTCGGGGTTATGAAAAACTGTTTTTT
TRBJ1-2,TRBV6-6,NA,NA,CASSPTGKANYGYTF,TGTGCCAGCAGCCCAACAGGGAAAGCTAACTATGGCTACACCTTC
TRBJ2-7,TRBV7-9,NA,few,CASSQKAEREQYF,TGTGCCAGCAGCCAAAAGGCGGAGCGGGAGCAGTACTTC
TRBJ2-2,TRBV4-3,TRBD2,NA,CASSRGAGGKNTGELFF,TGCGCCAGCAGTCGAGGGGCGGGGGGGAAAAACACCGGGGAGCTGTTTTTT
TRBJ2-2,TRBV28,TRBD1,NA,CASTTGGANTGELFF,TGTGCCAGCACCACAGGGGGCGCGAACACCGGGGAGCTGTTTTTT
TRBJ2-3,TRBV19,NA,few,CASSRRSGSTDTQYF,TGTGCCAGTAGTAGGAGGTCAGGTAGCACAGATACGCAGTATTTT
TRBJ2-1,TRBV20-1,NA,NA,CSARDPPKQFF,TGCAGTGCTAGAGACCCCCCCAAGCAGTTCTTC